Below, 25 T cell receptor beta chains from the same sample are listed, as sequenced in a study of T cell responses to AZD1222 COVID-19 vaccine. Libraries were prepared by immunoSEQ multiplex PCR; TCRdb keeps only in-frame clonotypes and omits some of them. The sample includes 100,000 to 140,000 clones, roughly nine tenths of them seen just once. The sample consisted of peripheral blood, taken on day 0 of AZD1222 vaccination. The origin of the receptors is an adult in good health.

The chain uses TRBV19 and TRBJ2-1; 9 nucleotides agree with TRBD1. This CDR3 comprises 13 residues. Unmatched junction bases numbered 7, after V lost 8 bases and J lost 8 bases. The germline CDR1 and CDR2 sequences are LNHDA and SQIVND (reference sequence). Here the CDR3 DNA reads TGTGCCAGTGGGGACAGGGTGGGATATGAGCAGTTCTTC. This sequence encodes CASGDRVGYEQFF.

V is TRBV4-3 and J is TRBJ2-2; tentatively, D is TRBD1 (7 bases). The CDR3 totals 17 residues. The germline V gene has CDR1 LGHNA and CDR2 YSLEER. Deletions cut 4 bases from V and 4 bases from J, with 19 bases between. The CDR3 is CASSPLEGQFSTGELFF. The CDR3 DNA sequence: TGCGCCAGCAGCCCCCTGGAGGGACAGTTCTCCACCGGGGAGCTGTTTTTT.

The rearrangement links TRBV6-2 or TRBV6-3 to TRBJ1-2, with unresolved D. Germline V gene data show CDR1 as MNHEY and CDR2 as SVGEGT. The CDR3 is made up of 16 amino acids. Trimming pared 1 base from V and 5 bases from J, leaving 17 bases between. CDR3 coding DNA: TGTGCCAGCAGTTACTGGGCGCGAGGTGGAGGGTATGGCTACACCTTC. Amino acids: CASSYWARGGGYGYTF.

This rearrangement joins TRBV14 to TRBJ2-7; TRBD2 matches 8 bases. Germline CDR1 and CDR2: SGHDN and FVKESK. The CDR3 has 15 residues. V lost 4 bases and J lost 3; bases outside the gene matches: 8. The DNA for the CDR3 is TGTGCCAGCAGCCCAAGACGAGCGGGAGTCTACGAGCAGTACTTC. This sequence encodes CASSPRRAGVYEQYF.

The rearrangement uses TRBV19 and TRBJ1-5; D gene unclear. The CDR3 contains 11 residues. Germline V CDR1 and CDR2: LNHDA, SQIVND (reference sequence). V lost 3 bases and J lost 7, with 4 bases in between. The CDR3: CASSIGQPQHF. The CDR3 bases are TGTGCCAGTAGTATTGGCCAGCCCCAGCATTTT. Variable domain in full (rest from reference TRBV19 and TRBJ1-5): DGGITQSPKYLFRKEGQNVTLSCEQNLNHDAMYWYRQDPGQGLRLIYYSQIVNDFQKGDIAEGYSVSREKKESFPLTVTSAQKNPTAFYLCASSIGQPQHFGDGTRLSIL.

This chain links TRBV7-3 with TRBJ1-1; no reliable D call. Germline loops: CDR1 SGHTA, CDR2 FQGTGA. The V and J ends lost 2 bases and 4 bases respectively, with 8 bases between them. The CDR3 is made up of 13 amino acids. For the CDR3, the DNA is TGTGCCAGCAGCTTAGGTCAGTCCACTGAAGCTTTCTTT. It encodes CASSLGQSTEAFF.

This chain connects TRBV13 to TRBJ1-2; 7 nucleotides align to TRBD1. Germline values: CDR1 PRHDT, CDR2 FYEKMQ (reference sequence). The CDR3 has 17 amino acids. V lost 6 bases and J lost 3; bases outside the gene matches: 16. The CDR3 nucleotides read TGTGCCAGCAGTCTGGGAGGGATTCGGGGACAGTACTATGGCTACACCTTC. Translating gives CASSLGGIRGQYYGYTF. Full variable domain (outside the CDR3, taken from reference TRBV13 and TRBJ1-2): AAGVIQSPRHLIKEKRETATLKCYPIPRHDTVYWYQQGPGQDPQFLISFYEKMQSDKGSIPDRFSAQQFSDYHSELNMSSLELGDSALYFCASSLGGIRGQYYGYTFGSGTRLTVV.

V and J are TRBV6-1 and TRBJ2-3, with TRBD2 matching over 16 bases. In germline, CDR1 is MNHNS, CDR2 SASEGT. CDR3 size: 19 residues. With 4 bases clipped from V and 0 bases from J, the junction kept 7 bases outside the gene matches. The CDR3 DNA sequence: TGTGCCAGCAGTGTGGGACTAGCGGGGGGGCCTATTAGCACAGATACGCAGTATTTT. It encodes CASSVGLAGGPISTDTQYF.

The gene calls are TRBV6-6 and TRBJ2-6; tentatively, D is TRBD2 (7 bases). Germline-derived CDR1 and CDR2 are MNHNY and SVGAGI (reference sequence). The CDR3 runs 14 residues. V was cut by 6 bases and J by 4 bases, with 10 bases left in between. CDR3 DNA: TGTGCCAGCAGGCGGGGGCCCGGGGCCAACGTCCTGACTTTC. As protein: CASRRGPGANVLTF.

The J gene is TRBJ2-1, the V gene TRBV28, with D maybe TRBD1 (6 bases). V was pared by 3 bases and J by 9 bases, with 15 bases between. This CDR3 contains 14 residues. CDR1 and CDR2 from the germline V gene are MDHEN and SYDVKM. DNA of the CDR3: TGTGCCAGCAGTTTTGACAGGCAGCGAAGTGAGCAGTTCTTC. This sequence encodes CASSFDRQRSEQFF.

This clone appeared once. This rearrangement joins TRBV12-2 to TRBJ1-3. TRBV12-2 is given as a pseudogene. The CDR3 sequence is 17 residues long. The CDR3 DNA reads TGTGCAAGTCGCCTCTATCGGGGTCCCCCCTCTGGAAACACCATATATTTT. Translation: CASRLYRGPPSGNTIYF.

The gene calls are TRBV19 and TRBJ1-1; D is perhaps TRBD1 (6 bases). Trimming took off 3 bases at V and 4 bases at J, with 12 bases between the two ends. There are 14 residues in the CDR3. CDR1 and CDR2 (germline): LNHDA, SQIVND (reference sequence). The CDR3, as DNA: TGTGCCAGTAGTATCTCCAGGGGAGCCACTGAAGCTTTCTTT. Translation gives CASSISRGATEAFF.

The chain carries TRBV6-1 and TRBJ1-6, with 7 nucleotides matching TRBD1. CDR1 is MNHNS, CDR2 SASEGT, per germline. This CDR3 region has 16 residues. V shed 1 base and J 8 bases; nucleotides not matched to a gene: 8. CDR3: CASSEVAGGLYSPLHF. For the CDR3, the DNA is TGTGCCAGCAGTGAAGTGGCAGGGGGACTGTATTCACCCCTCCACTTT.

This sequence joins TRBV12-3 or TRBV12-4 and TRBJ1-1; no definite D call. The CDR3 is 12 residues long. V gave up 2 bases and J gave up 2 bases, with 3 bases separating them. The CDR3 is CASSLRNTEAFF. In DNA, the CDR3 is TGTGCCAGCAGTTTACGAAACACTGAAGCTTTCTTT.

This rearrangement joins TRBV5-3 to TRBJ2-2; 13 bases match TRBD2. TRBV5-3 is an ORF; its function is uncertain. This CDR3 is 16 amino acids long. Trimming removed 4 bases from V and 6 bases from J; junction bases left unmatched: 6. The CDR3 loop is CARSGTSGRAAGELFF. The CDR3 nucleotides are TGTGCCAGAAGCGGAACTAGCGGGAGGGCCGCCGGGGAGCTGTTTTTT.

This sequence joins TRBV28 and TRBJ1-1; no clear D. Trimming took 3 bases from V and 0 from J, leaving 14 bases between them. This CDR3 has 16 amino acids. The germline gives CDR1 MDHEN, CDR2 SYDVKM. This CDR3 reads CASSFWSADVNTEAFF. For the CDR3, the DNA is TGTGCCAGCAGTTTCTGGTCGGCCGACGTGAACACTGAAGCTTTCTTT.

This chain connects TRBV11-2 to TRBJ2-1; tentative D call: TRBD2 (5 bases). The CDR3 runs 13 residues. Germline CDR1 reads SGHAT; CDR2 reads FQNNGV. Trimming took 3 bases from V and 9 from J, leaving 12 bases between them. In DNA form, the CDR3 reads TGTGCCAGCAGCTTTAGAGCCCGGGGTGAGCAGTTCTTC. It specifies CASSFRARGEQFF.

The CDR3 reads CASSSRQTTDTQYF. The CDR3 nucleotides read TGTGCCAGCAGCTCCAGACAGACCACAGATACGCAGTATTTT. This chain joins TRBV7-2 and TRBJ2-3; D is possibly TRBD1 (5 bases). The CDR3 spans 14 residues. The V end was cut by 4 bases, the J end by 2 bases, with 10 bases between. CDR1 is SGHTA, CDR2 FQGNSA, per germline.

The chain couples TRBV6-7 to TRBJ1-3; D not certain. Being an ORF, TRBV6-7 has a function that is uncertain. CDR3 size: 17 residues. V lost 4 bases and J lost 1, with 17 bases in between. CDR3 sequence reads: CASSFPSGSSSGNTIYF. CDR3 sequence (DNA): TGTGCCAGCAGTTTCCCCTCCGGGTCCAGTTCTGGAAACACCATATATTTT.

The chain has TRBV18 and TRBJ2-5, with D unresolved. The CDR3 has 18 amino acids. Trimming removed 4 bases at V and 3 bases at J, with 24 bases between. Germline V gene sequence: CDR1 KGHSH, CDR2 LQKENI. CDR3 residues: CASSRPGSWVPSKETQYF. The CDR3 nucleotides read TGTGCCAGCTCACGACCCGGGTCCTGGGTCCCGAGTAAAGAGACCCAGTACTTC.

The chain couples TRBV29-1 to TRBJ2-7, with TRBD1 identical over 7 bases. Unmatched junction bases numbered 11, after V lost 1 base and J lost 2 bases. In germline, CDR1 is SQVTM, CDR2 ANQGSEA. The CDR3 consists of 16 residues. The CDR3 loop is CSVEGPGTQGTYEQYF. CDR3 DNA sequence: TGCAGCGTTGAAGGACCGGGGACACAGGGGACCTACGAGCAGTACTTC.

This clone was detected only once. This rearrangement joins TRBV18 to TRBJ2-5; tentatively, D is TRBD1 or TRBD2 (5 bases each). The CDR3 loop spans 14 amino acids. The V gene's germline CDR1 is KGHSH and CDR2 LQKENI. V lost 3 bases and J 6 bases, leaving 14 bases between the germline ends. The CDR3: CASSPRGSGQTQYF. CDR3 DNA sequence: TGTGCCAGCTCACCCCGCGGTTCGGGGCAGACCCAGTACTTC. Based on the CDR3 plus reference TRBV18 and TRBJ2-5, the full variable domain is NAGVMQNPRHLVRRRGQEARLRCSPMKGHSHVYWYRQLPEEGLKFMVYLQKENIIDESGMPKERFSAEFPKEGPSILRIQQVVRGDSAAYFCASSPRGSGQTQYFGPGTRLLVL.

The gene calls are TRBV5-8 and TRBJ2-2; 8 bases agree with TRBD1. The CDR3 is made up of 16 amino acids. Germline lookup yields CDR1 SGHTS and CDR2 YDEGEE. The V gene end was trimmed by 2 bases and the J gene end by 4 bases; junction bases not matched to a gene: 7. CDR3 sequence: CASSFDRGGSTGELFF. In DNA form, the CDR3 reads TGTGCCAGCAGCTTCGACAGGGGCGGAAGCACCGGGGAGCTGTTTTTT.

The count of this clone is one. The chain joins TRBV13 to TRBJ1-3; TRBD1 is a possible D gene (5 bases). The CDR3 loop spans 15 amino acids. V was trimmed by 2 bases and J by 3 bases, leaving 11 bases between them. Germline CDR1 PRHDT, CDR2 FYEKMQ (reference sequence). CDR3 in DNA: TGTGCCAGCAGCTTAAACGCTAGGGGTGGAAACACCATATATTTT. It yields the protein CASSLNARGGNTIYF.

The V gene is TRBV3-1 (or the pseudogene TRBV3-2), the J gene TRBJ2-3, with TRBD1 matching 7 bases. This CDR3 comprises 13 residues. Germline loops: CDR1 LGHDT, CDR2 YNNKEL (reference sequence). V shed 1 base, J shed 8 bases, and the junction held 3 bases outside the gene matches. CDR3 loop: CASSQGQGPTQYF. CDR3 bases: TGTGCCAGCAGCCAAGGACAGGGTCCTACGCAGTATTTT.